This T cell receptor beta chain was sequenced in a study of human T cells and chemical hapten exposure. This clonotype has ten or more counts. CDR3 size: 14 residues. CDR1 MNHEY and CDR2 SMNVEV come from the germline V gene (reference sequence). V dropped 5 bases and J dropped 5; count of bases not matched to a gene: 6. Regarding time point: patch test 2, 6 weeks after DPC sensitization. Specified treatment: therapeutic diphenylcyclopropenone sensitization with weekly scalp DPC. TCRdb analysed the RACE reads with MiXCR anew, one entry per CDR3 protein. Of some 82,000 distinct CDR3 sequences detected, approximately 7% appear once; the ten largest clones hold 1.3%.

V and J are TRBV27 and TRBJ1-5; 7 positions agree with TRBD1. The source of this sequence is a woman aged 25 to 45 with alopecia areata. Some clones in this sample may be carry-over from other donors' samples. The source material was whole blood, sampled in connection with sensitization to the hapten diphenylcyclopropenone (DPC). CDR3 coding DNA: TGTGCCAGCAGTCACGACAGGGCGGATCAGCCCCAGCATTTT. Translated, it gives CASSHDRADQPQHF.